What follows are 10 T cell receptor beta chains derived from one specimen sequenced in a study of T cell responses to AZD1222 COVID-19 vaccine. Method: immunoSEQ multiplex PCR; TCRdb's copy keeps in-frame clones and lacks some. The sample yields some 150,000 clones, 88% seen once. Sequencing was performed on peripheral blood, taken on day 0 of AZD1222 vaccination. Receptors were obtained from an adult in good health.

The J gene is TRBJ2-3, the V gene TRBV4-2, with D possibly matching TRBD2 (7 bases). Germline CDR1 reads LGHNA; CDR2 reads YNFKEQ. There are 18 residues in the CDR3. The V end lost 3 bases, the J end lost 2 bases, and 21 bases lay between the germline ends. The CDR3 DNA is TGTGCCAGCAGCCAGTCCCCCTATGCGGGGGCCCCCACAGATACGCAGTATTTT. This codes for CASSQSPYAGAPTDTQYF.

The chain recombines TRBV19 with TRBJ2-3, with 7 bases lining up with TRBD1. In germline, CDR1 is LNHDA, CDR2 SQIVND (reference sequence). V lost 5 bases to trimming and J lost 6 bases; unmatched junction nucleotides: 5. The CDR3 is 13 residues long. The CDR3 region has the DNA TGTGCCAGTAGTCAACAGGGGTCCGATACGCAGTATTTT. This translates into CASSQQGSDTQYF.

The rearrangement links TRBV19 to TRBJ1-6, with no clear D. Trimming removed 3 bases at V and 7 bases at J, with 10 bases between. The CDR3 has 14 residues. Looked up from germline, CDR1 is LNHDA and CDR2 is SQIVND (reference sequence). CDR3 residues: CASSMFQANSPLHF. The CDR3 DNA is TGTGCCAGTAGTATGTTCCAGGCGAATTCACCCCTCCACTTT. Full variable domain (missing parts from reference TRBV19 and TRBJ1-6): DGGITQSPKYLFRKEGQNVTLSCEQNLNHDAMYWYRQDPGQGLRLIYYSQIVNDFQKGDIAEGYSVSREKKESFPLTVTSAQKNPTAFYLCASSMFQANSPLHFGNGTRLTVT.

This sequence joins TRBV19 and TRBJ2-3; D is possibly TRBD2 (6 bases). CDR3 length equals 15 residues. The V end was cut by 8 bases, the J end by 0 bases, with 15 bases between. CDR1 LNHDA and CDR2 SQIVND come from the germline V gene (reference sequence). DNA for the CDR3: TGTGCCAGTGGAACTCGGGGGACTAGCACAGATACGCAGTATTTT. It encodes CASGTRGTSTDTQYF.

In nucleotides, the CDR3 is TGTGCCAGCAGCTTATGGGGGTCAAACAGGGATGAAAAACTGTTTTTT. This gives the protein CASSLWGSNRDEKLFF. The V call is TRBV13, the J call TRBJ1-4; maybe TRBD1 (6 bases). Germline CDR1 reads PRHDT; CDR2 reads FYEKMQ (reference sequence). CDR3 length: 16 amino acids. With 2 bases removed from V and 6 bases from J, the gap between germline ends came to 16 bases.

The V gene is TRBV5-4, the J gene TRBJ1-2, with 9 bases identical to TRBD1. Germline V lookup: CDR1 SGHNT, CDR2 YYREEE (reference sequence). CDR3 length: 17 amino acids. V was pared by 6 bases and J by 7 bases, with 19 bases of the junction left unmatched. CDR3 nucleotide sequence: TGTGCCAGCATTAAGGGAAGGACAGGGGCCCTTTTGGGTGGCTACACCTTC. Its protein product is CASIKGRTGALLGGYTF.

The chain combines TRBV7-2 with TRBJ1-3; D is uncertain. The CDR3 has 14 residues. The V gene's germline CDR1 is SGHTA and CDR2 FQGNSA. The V gene lost 4 bases and the J gene lost 3 bases, with 10 bases spanning the gap. Here the CDR3 reads CASSSSGNGNTIYF. The CDR3 nucleotides are TGTGCCAGCAGCTCATCAGGCAATGGAAACACCATATATTTT.

V and J are TRBV29-1 and TRBJ2-1, with D perhaps matching TRBD1 (6 bases). V dropped 0 bases and J dropped 0 bases, with 12 bases sitting between them. CDR3 length: 16 residues. Germline-derived CDR1 and CDR2 are SQVTM and ANQGSEA. The CDR3 loop is CSVEDPTGNSYNEQFF. The CDR3 coding sequence is TGCAGCGTTGAAGATCCCACAGGGAACTCCTACAATGAGCAGTTCTTC.

This clone has a single count. The chain links TRBV19 to TRBJ2-2, with 9 bases aligning to TRBD1. V gave up 3 bases and J gave up 2 bases; unmatched junction bases: 4. Germline V lookup: CDR1 LNHDA, CDR2 SQIVND (reference sequence). The length of the CDR3 is 16 residues. The CDR3 reads CASSIGTGSNTGELFF. Written as DNA, the CDR3 is TGTGCCAGTAGTATCGGGACAGGGTCCAACACCGGGGAGCTGTTTTTT.

This chain uses TRBV6-2 or TRBV6-3 with TRBJ1-2; no definite D call. The CDR3 loop spans 14 amino acids. CDR1 and CDR2 from the germline V gene are MNHEY and SVGEGT. Trimming pared 6 bases from V and 2 bases from J, leaving 13 bases between. CDR3 coding DNA: TGTGCCAGCAGCTTACCGGACGGGAACTATGGCTACACCTTC. Amino acid sequence: CASSLPDGNYGYTF.